Each of the 8 T cell receptor beta chains below was sequenced from the same sample in a study of T-cell memory formation after mild COVID-19. TCRdb passed the 5' RACE reads through MiXCR, listing each CDR3 protein once. The sample carries approximately 450,000 distinct CDR3 sequences, roughly 18% recorded once. What was sequenced was PBMCs or a T cell subset sorted from them (not recorded which). The source is an adult woman who had mild COVID-19 (a few samples of this study predate the infection). Cell type and time point are not known.

The sample holds one count of this clonotype. V and J are TRBV20-1 and TRBJ1-5; maybe TRBD1 (6 bases). The V gene lost 2 bases and the J gene lost 0 bases, with 8 bases spanning the gap. The CDR3 contains 14 residues. CDR1 and CDR2 (germline): DFQATT, SNEGSKA (reference sequence). This CDR3 is CSARPGVSNQPQHF. As DNA, the CDR3 is TGCAGTGCTAGACCAGGGGTTAGCAATCAGCCCCAGCATTTT.

This chain links TRBV6-2 or TRBV6-3 with TRBJ2-5; TRBD2 aligns across 8 bases. This CDR3 contains 15 residues. With V trimmed by 5 bases and J by 5 bases, 10 bases remained unmatched. CDR1 is MNHEY and CDR2 is SVGEGT in the germline V gene. The CDR3 loop is CASSHGTSAVETQYF. The CDR3 DNA sequence: TGTGCCAGCAGTCACGGGACTAGTGCCGTTGAGACCCAGTACTTC.

The chain recombines TRBV6-6 with TRBJ1-5; D unclear. Germline CDR1 reads MNHNY; CDR2 reads SVGAGI (reference sequence). The CDR3 extends over 17 amino acids. Deletions cut 4 bases from V and 0 bases from J, with 16 bases between. CDR3 protein: CASSWLLQEHSNQPQHF. CDR3 nucleotides: TGTGCCAGCAGTTGGTTACTTCAGGAACATAGCAATCAGCCCCAGCATTTT.

This chain connects TRBV7-2 to TRBJ1-2, with 7 bases identical to TRBD1. This CDR3 contains 16 residues. Germline CDR1 SGHTA, CDR2 FQGNSA. V shed 5 bases and J 5 bases; nucleotides not matched to a gene: 14. CDR3: CASSAGTAREGYGYTF. In DNA form, the CDR3 reads TGTGCCAGCAGCGCAGGGACAGCGAGGGAAGGGTATGGCTACACCTTC.

Regarding this clonotype: This may be a read error: a much more frequent sequence differs by one nucleotide. The chain is built from TRBV9 and TRBJ2-1; 14 nucleotides agree with TRBD2. This CDR3 spans 15 amino acids. Germline V gives CDR1 SGDLS, CDR2 YYNGEE. The CDR3 sequence is CDSSTGTSGRGEQFF. In DNA form, the CDR3 reads TGTGACAGTTCAACCGGGACTAGCGGGAGAGGGGAGCAGTTCTTC.

This CDR3 is CASRPGAGAGEQYF. CDR3 coding DNA: TGTGCCAGCAGACCCGGGGCGGGAGCGGGCGAGCAGTACTTC. The chain recombines TRBV7-3 with TRBJ2-7, with 7 bases that match TRBD2. Germline CDR1 is SGHTA and CDR2 is FQGTGA. J lost 6 bases, V lost 6 bases, and 11 bases had no gene match. The CDR3 is 14 residues long. Using reference TRBV7-3 and TRBJ2-7 for the parts outside the CDR3, the full variable domain is GAGVSQTPSNKVTEKGKYVELRCDPISGHTALYWYRQSLGQGPEFLIYFQGTGAADDSGLPNDRFFAVRPEGSVSTLKIQRTERGDSAVYLCASRPGAGAGEQYFGPGTRLTVT.

This clonotype showed up just a few times. In DNA form, the CDR3 reads TGTGCCAGCCGGGCCGGGGAGCTGTTTTTT. Its translation: CASRAGELFF. V gene TRBV6-2 or TRBV6-3 combines with J gene TRBJ2-2; the D is unclear. Germline-derived CDR1 and CDR2 are MNHEY and SVGEGT. The CDR3 loop spans 10 amino acids. The V end lost 8 bases, the J end lost 6 bases, and 4 bases lay between the germline ends.

This sequence joins TRBV30 and TRBJ1-5, with D unclear. The V gene lost 2 bases and the J gene lost 6 bases, with 8 bases spanning the gap. The germline V gene encodes CDR1 GTSNPN and CDR2 SVGIG (reference sequence). This CDR3 comprises 12 residues. The CDR3 loop is CAWSLAGQPQHF. CDR3 coding DNA: TGTGCCTGGAGTTTGGCGGGTCAGCCCCAGCATTTT.